Below are 19 T cell receptor beta chains sequenced from a single sample in a study of T cell repertoires in cytomegalovirus infection. TCRdb analysed the reads with MiXCR anew, one entry per CDR3 protein. This sample yields about 300,000 distinct CDR3 sequences, of which 9.6% are seen a single time; more than 2.5% belongs to the top ten. Input material: PBMCs. The receptor set was obtained from a human donor in good health (CMV status not recorded). Some clones in this sample may be carry-over from other donors' samples.

In this sample, this clonotype turned up many times. This rearrangement joins TRBV7-2 to TRBJ2-4, with 11 bases fitting TRBD2. The CDR3 has 16 amino acids. In germline, CDR1 is SGHTA, CDR2 FQGNSA. V trimming: 5 bases; J trimming: 5 bases; junction bases outside the gene matches: 8. This CDR3 is CASSRTSGGAQNIQYF. CDR3 in DNA: TGTGCCAGCAGCCGTACTAGCGGGGGCGCTCAAAACATTCAGTACTTC.

The table lists this clonotype with many counts. The chain recombines TRBV6-6 with TRBJ2-3, with TRBD2 matching 9 bases. With 7 bases clipped from V and 4 bases from J, the junction kept 9 bases outside the gene matches. The V gene's germline CDR1 is MNHNY and CDR2 SVGAGI (reference sequence). The CDR3 totals 15 residues. The CDR3 protein is CASTPSRTSADTQYF. The CDR3 bases are TGTGCCAGCACTCCTTCTCGGACTAGCGCAGATACGCAGTATTTT.

This clonotype was counted at least ten times. The chain joins TRBV28 to TRBJ1-5; possibly TRBD1 for D (5 bases). CDR1 is MDHEN, CDR2 SYDVKM, per germline. This CDR3 spans 16 amino acids. V was cut by 8 bases and J by 0 bases, with 17 bases left in between. In nucleotides, the CDR3 is TGTGCCAGCGGCGACGGGGGGTCATATAGCAATCAGCCCCAGCATTTT. Protein: CASGDGGSYSNQPQHF.

This sequence joins TRBV29-1 and TRBJ2-2; D gene ambiguous. CDR1 is SQVTM and CDR2 is ANQGSEA in the germline V gene. The CDR3 sequence is 12 residues long. V lost 7 bases to trimming and J lost 4 bases, with 10 bases between them. CDR3 region: CSAEGPTGELFF. The CDR3 region has the DNA TGCAGCGCCGAAGGTCCCACCGGGGAGCTGTTTTTT.

This clonotype has at least ten counts. The V call is TRBV14, the J call TRBJ2-1; no firm D call. The CDR3 loop spans 13 amino acids. The ends were cut back, 1 base at V and 7 bases at J, with 8 bases in the middle. The germline CDR1 and CDR2 sequences are SGHDN and FVKESK. The CDR3 nucleotides read TGTGCCAGCAGCCAAGTTGTTGGGAATGAGCAGTTCTTC. This encodes CASSQVVGNEQFF.

In its sample, this clonotype was seen many times. The V and J genes are TRBV29-1 and TRBJ2-2; D is tentatively TRBD1 or TRBD2 (6 bases each). V shed 1 base and J shed 6 bases, with 12 bases lying between them. Germline assignment: CDR1 SQVTM and CDR2 ANQGSEA. This CDR3 comprises 14 residues. As DNA, the CDR3 is TGCAGCGTTGAAGTCCCAAGGGGGGCCGGGGAGCTGTTTTTT. It is translated as CSVEVPRGAGELFF.

This clonotype was observed many times. The chain recombines TRBV19 with TRBJ1-5; D ambiguous. Germline V gives CDR1 LNHDA, CDR2 SQIVND (reference sequence). V lost 6 bases and J 0 bases, leaving 33 bases between the germline ends. The CDR3 loop spans 22 amino acids. The CDR3 loop is CASRRESPDLKHPKHSNQPQHF. In DNA, the CDR3 is TGTGCCAGTAGGAGGGAATCACCTGATTTAAAACATCCCAAACATAGCAATCAGCCCCAGCATTTT.

This clonotype was picked up a small number of times. J is TRBJ1-2 and V is TRBV20-1; D is uncertain. This CDR3 is 15 amino acids long. V was clipped by 4 bases and J by 0 bases, with 15 bases between them. CDR1 is DFQATT and CDR2 is SNEGSKA in the germline V gene (reference sequence). CDR3 coding DNA: TGCAGTGCTACTACTTACTTGGACTCTAACTATGGCTACACCTTC. Protein: CSATTYLDSNYGYTF.

This clonotype has only a few counts. The chain couples TRBV5-6 to TRBJ2-3, with 10 bases lining up with TRBD2. The CDR3 runs 17 residues. V shed 0 bases and J 3 bases; nucleotides not matched to a gene: 7. Germline assignment: CDR1 SGHDT and CDR2 YYEEEE. CDR3 DNA: TGTGCCAGCAGCTTGGGGCCTAGCGGGGGCATGACAGATACGCAGTATTTT. Protein sequence: CASSLGPSGGMTDTQYF.

The chain combines TRBV5-5 with TRBJ1-4; D call uncertain. The CDR3 length is 17 residues. V lost 2 bases, J lost 3 bases, and 17 bases lay in between. The germline CDR1 and CDR2 sequences are SGHKS and YYEKEE (reference sequence). CDR3 coding DNA: TGTGCCAGCAGCTTATCGGGGTCCCCCTTAGCTAATGAAAAACTGTTTTTT. It codes for CASSLSGSPLANEKLFF.

This clonotype was seen at least ten times. The chain couples TRBV7-2 to TRBJ2-7; D not resolved. V lost 2 bases, J lost 7 bases, and 9 bases lay in between. CDR1 and CDR2 (germline): SGHTA, FQGNSA. CDR3 length: 12 amino acids. The CDR3 bases are TGTGCCAGCAGCTTAACGTTGAGGGAGCAGTACTTC. Residues: CASSLTLREQYF.

There are many counts of this clonotype. J is TRBJ2-1 and V is TRBV20-1; TRBD2 aligns across 16 bases. V was pared by 2 bases and J by 5 bases, with 6 bases of the junction left unmatched. The length of the CDR3 is 17 residues. Germline assignment: CDR1 DFQATT and CDR2 SNEGSKA (reference sequence). This CDR3 reads CSARSGTSGGVNNEQFF. CDR3 nucleotide sequence: TGCAGTGCTAGATCCGGGACTAGCGGGGGGGTGAACAATGAGCAGTTCTTC.

The table lists this clonotype with many counts. The chain recombines TRBV7-9 with TRBJ2-2; D is unclear. V lost 5 bases to trimming and J lost 5 bases, with 6 bases between them. This CDR3 spans 12 amino acids. Germline CDR1 SEHNR, CDR2 FQNEAQ (reference sequence). The CDR3 loop reads CASSQSTGELFF. CDR3 in DNA: TGTGCCAGCAGCCAATCGACCGGGGAGCTGTTTTTT.

The sample holds one count of this clonotype. The junction departs from the called germline gene at one end, perhaps through a read error. The DNA of the CDR3 is TGCAGAGCTAGGGTCGGCGGGGGGGCCTCTCACGTCATGTATCATGAGCAGTTCTTC. It is translated as CRARVGGGASHVMYHEQFF. V and J are TRBV20-1 and TRBJ2-1, with TRBD2 matching over 9 bases. CDR1 and CDR2 from the germline V gene are DFQATT and SNEGSKA (reference sequence). The CDR3 is 19 amino acids.

The chain joins TRBV5-4 to TRBJ2-4; 7 nucleotides agree with TRBD1. V gave up 4 bases and J gave up 10 bases; unmatched junction bases: 17. This CDR3 region has 16 residues. In germline, CDR1 is SGHNT, CDR2 YYREEE (reference sequence). CDR3 sequence reads: CASSPRHGTAFDIQYF. In DNA, the CDR3 is TGTGCCAGCAGCCCGCGCCACGGGACAGCCTTCGATATTCAGTACTTC. The whole variable domain, remainder taken from reference TRBV5-4 and TRBJ2-4, is ETGVTQSPTHLIKTRGQQVTLRCSSQSGHNTVSWYQQALGQGPQFIFQYYREEENGRGNFPPRFSGLQFPNYSSELNVNALELDDSALYLCASSPRHGTAFDIQYFGAGTRLSVL.

The J gene is TRBJ2-5, the V gene TRBV20-1, with 10 bases identical to TRBD2. The CDR3 has 14 amino acids. Germline-derived CDR1 and CDR2 are DFQATT and SNEGSKA (reference sequence). V lost 4 bases to trimming and J lost 4 bases; unmatched junction nucleotides: 6. In nucleotides, the CDR3 is TGCAGTGCTACCGGGACTAGCGCCCCAGAGACCCAGTACTTC. Translation: CSATGTSAPETQYF.

This clonotype was detected ten times or more. CDR3 amino acids: CSVVQLGGKTEAFF. The CDR3 DNA follows: TGCAGCGTTGTCCAACTGGGGGGGAAGACTGAAGCTTTCTTT. This sequence joins TRBV29-1 and TRBJ1-1, with D possibly TRBD1 on 5 matching bases. This CDR3 region has 14 residues. CDR1 is SQVTM and CDR2 is ANQGSEA in the germline V gene. V was trimmed by 4 bases and J by 5 bases, leaving 17 bases between them. Using reference TRBV29-1 and TRBJ1-1 for the parts outside the CDR3, the full variable domain is SAVISQKPSRDICQRGTSLTIQCQVDSQVTMMFWYRQQPGQSLTLIATANQGSEATYESGFVIDKFPISRPNLTFSTLTVSNMSPEDSSIYLCSVVQLGGKTEAFFGQGTRLTVV.

The chain has TRBV6-5 and TRBJ2-5; 8 bases match TRBD2. Per the germline V gene, CDR1 is MNHEY and CDR2 is SVGAGI. Trimming took 6 bases from V and 9 from J; bases not matched to a gene: 15. The CDR3 consists of 15 residues. The CDR3 region has the DNA TGTGCCAGCAGCCTATATGCCGGGACTAGTCTGGCCCAGTACTTC. This gives the protein CASSLYAGTSLAQYF.

The chain joins TRBV29-1 to TRBJ2-3; no definite D call. Germline assignment: CDR1 SQVTM and CDR2 ANQGSEA. The CDR3 spans 12 residues. Trimming took off 5 bases at V and 3 bases at J, with 9 bases between the two ends. For the CDR3, the DNA is TGCAGCGTTTCCCTGGGGACAGATACGCAGTATTTT. Protein: CSVSLGTDTQYF.